The T cell receptor (beta chain) under discussion was sequenced for a study of blood T cells in healthy people across ages. The CDR3 covers 17 residues. The V end was cut by 0 bases, the J end by 10 bases, with 23 bases between. Germline CDR1 and CDR2: LGHNA and YSLEER. Together with a sample-barcoded 5' primer, a J-beta primer mix was included in a second PCR lasting about 7 to 12 cycles. TCRdb independently ran MiXCR on the 5' RACE reads; one entry per CDR3 protein. The table lists approximately 2,000,000 distinct CDR3 sequences, 35% to 50% of them singletons, with more than 20% in the top ten. The V and J genes are TRBV4-3 and TRBJ2-3; possible D gene TRBD2, 7 bases. Sequencing was performed on blood. The source of this sequence is a human donor in good health. Here the CDR3 DNA reads TGCGCCAGCAGCCAAGATATAGGGGGGGGAGGTTACGGTCCGCAGTATTTT. Its translation is CASSQDIGGGGYGPQYF.